The sequence of this TCR beta chain was determined in a study of T cells expressing NK-cell markers. TCRdb reprocessed the 5' RACE reads and reports one entry per CDR3 protein, with no DNA. The repertoire shows about 180,000 distinct CDR3 sequences; the top ten hold approximately 17%. Whole-study results and caveats: In a group of 5 or 6 donors, dominant NKG2C+ clonotypes represented 1.0-7.0% of CD8+ T cells. There remained a lack of clarity about HCMV specificity of expanded NKG2C+ T cell clones. Once again these clonotypes came out on top in the CD3+CD56-NKG2C+ fraction of a few donors.

As to this clonotype: Its cognate antigen is unknown.

The sample comprised blood T cells: a sorted CD56 or NKG2C T cell subset, CD4+ or CD8+ T cells, or bulk PBMC T cells (not recorded which). This receptor was identified in a woman aged 18-70 years in good health.

CDR3 residues: CASSLIGSSDFYEQYF. The rearrangement links TRBV5-6 to TRBJ2-7; the TCRdb D gene call, TRBD2, has no DNA to confirm it. Germline-derived CDR1 and CDR2 are SGHDT and YYEEEE. The length of the CDR3 is 16 residues.